This T cell receptor beta chain was documented in a study of blood T cell repertoires in COVID-19. Study-wide background: Samples taken during acute and convalescent COVID-19 were collected in the United States, Italy and Spain. The cDNA or gDNA used as material had been derived from T cells, B-cell-depleted T cells, or PBMCs.

As handled by the study authors: How many nucleated cells were present was estimated from reference gene primer amplification. The protocol was immunoSEQ multiplex PCR, while the TCRdb copy is restricted to in-frame clones and leaves out a portion. That table supplies the V and J calls and clone size; D and trimming were determined from the DNA. The sample has hundreds of thousands of clones, 88% seen once; the top ten hold 9.4%. In germline, CDR1 is MNHEY, CDR2 SVGEGT. CDR3 length: 17 amino acids. The ends were cut back, 6 bases at V and 4 bases at J, with 24 bases in the middle. What was sequenced was peripheral blood. The sequence was obtained from a man aged 18 to 30 with active or convalescent COVID-19. The chain couples TRBV6-2 or TRBV6-3 to TRBJ1-1, with TRBD1 as a possible D gene (5 bases). CDR3 sequence (DNA): TGTGCCAGCAGCCAACCTGGCGGGGGGTTTAGGCTCACTGAAGCTTTCTTT. Its protein product is CASSQPGGGFRLTEAFF.